This T cell receptor (beta chain) comes out of a study of cytomegalovirus exposure and HLA in healthy donors. Study-wide results and limits: In terms of immune exposure information, only CMV serostatus was available.

60 Vbeta and 13 Jbeta primers were used in PCR. The repertoire was sequenced with immunoSEQ multiplex PCR; TCRdb's copy has only in-frame clones and lacks some. This table lists about 190,000 clones. Germline V gene lookup returns CDR1 MDHEN and CDR2 SYDVKM. The CDR3 covers 14 residues. Remarks on this clone: What it recognizes is unknown.

Sample: PBMCs. The genes are TRBV28 and TRBJ2-5; a weak D match, TRBD1 (5 bases). The J call may not be correct, given that the DNA end is closer to TRBJ2-7. The clonotype originates from a man younger than 40 in good health and CMV-seronegative. In DNA, the CDR3 is TGTGCCAGCAGTCTTACCAGGGTAGGCTACGAGCAGTACTTC. Residues: CASSLTRVGYEQYF.